This TCR beta chain was recorded in a study of cytomegalovirus exposure and HLA in healthy donors. On this clone itself: No antigen is known for it. One end of the junction is discordant with germline, which a read error may explain.

PCR employed 60 Vbeta and 13 Jbeta primers. This table comes from immunoSEQ multiplex PCR, and its TCRdb copy is limited to in-frame clones, with some not included. This sample carries almost 95,000 clones, over 50% of them seen once, and the ten largest clones take about 3.8%. Study-level points and caveats: In a later analysis, CMV-associated beta chains were mostly HLA-associated, it appeared. The classifier was said to identify cytomegalovirus status with high specificity and sensitivity. Listed as cytomegalovirus-associated were approximately 160 TCR beta chains. When analyzed later, a missense DCLRE1C variant was found to be linked to TCR beta V- and J-gene trimming.

The TCR sequence derives from a man aged 30 to 39 in good health and CMV-seronegative. The sample taken for sequencing was PBMCs.

The CDR3 spells CATTNGGQGEIF. CDR3 in DNA: TGTGCCACAACAAATGGGGGACAGGGGGAGATCTTC. This sequence joins TRBV10-3 and TRBJ2-1; 11 bases line up with TRBD1. Germline CDR1 ENHRY, CDR2 SYGVKD. CDR3 length: 12 amino acids.